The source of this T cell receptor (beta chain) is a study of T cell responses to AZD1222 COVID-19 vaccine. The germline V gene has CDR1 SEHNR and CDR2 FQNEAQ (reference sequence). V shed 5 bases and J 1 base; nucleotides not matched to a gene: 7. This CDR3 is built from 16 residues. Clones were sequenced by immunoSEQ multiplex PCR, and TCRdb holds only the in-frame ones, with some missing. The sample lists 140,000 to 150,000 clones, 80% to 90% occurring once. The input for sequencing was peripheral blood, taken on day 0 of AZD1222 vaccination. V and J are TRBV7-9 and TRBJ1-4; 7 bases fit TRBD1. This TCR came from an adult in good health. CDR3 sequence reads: CASSLKGARTNEKLFF. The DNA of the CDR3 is TGTGCCAGCAGCCTAAAGGGGGCACGAACTAATGAAAAACTGTTTTTT. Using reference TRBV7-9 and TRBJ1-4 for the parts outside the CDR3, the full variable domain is DTGVSQNPRHKITKRGQNVTFRCDPISEHNRLYWYRQTLGQGPEFLTYFQNEAQLEKSRLLSDRFSAERPKGSFSTLEIQRTEQGDSAMYLCASSLKGARTNEKLFFGSGTQLSVL.